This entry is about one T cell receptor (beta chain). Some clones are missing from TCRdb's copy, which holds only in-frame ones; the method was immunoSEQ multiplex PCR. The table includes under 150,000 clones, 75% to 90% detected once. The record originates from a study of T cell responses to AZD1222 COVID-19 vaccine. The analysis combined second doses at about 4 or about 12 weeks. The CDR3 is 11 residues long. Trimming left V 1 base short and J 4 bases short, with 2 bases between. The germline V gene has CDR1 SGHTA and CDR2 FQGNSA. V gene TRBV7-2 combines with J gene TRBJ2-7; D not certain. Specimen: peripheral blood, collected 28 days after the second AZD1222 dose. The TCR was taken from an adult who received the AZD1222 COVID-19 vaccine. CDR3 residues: CASSLVYEQYF. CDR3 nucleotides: TGTGCCAGCAGCTTAGTGTACGAGCAGTACTTC.